The clone carrying this T cell receptor (beta chain) was seen a few times. The antigen is undetermined. Sequencing targeted expressed TCRB transcripts, as all isolated RNA had been reverse transcribed. Clones were sequenced by immunoSEQ multiplex PCR, and TCRdb holds only the in-frame ones, with some missing. The table has 310,000 or so clones, approximately 10% seen once. This CDR3 is 14 amino acids long. V was pared by 6 bases and J by 2 bases, with 7 bases of the junction left unmatched. Germline assignment: CDR1 SQVTM and CDR2 ANQGSEA. Via the markers CD45RO/CCR7/CD25/CD127/CD95/CD27, stem cell-like memory, regulatory, central memory and naive CD4+ cells were sorted. This record belongs to a study of beta chain features in type 1 diabetes. Overall study results and limits: In type 1 diabetes patients, VDJ junctions had fewer insertions; deletions at these junctions were more frequent. Type 1 diabetes patients showed a moderate but significant shortening of TCRB CDR3s in all four CD4+ subsets. A greater similarity of naive, central memory and Treg TCRB repertoires was seen among patients than among healthy donors.

Sequencing input: central memory CD4+ T cells from blood. The receptor was derived from a man aged 25 to 40 with type 1 diabetes. The chain joins TRBV29-1 to TRBJ1-1, with 9 bases identical to TRBD1. CDR3 region: CSVSRTGDNTEAFF. CDR3 sequence (DNA): TGCAGCGTAAGCAGGACAGGGGACAACACTGAAGCTTTCTTT.